This TCR beta chain was retrieved from a study of regulatory T cells in long-lasting Graves disease (dated by TCRdb to the early 2020s). A note on the overall study: Antithyroid drugs had been taken for less than 3 months by newly diagnosed Graves' disease patients. This study used TCR sequencing and RNA sequencing of peripheral blood to compare persistent Graves' disease patients against newly diagnosed Graves' disease patients. The study was registered as a clinical trial and conducted in China. A total of 33 samples were covered by TCR sequencing, comprising some 13 persistent and around 20 newly diagnosed Graves' disease patients. What the research found in general, with its limitations: Persistent patients shared more public clonotypes among themselves (over 2,500) than newly diagnosed patients did (approximately 870). Sequencing and analysis were limited to the TCR beta chain. The authors noted that the small sample size was a limitation that may lower accuracy. Because the primary lesion, thyroid tissue, could not be accessed, the study looked at peripheral blood alone. Compared with newly diagnosed patients, persistent Graves' disease patients had lower TCR Shannon entropy and fewer highly expanded clones, which suggests clonal expansion. Persistent disease showed preferential use of TRBV28, TRBJ1-2 and TRBJ2-5, whereas newly diagnosed disease favored TRBV20-1 and TRBJ2-1.

This clonotype was seen many times. Its antigen is unknown. Base qualities are not provided; no much larger clone lies one nucleotide away. Read against the paper, the sample's time point label means: newly diagnosed GD, antithyroid drugs for less than 3 months. RNA was extracted from PBMCs in TRIzol for both TCR sequencing and RNA sequencing. The diagnosis of Graves' disease followed American Thyroid Association guidelines. Patients were recruited from an endocrinology department in Xi'an, China. Each patient gave approximately 8.8 milliliters of peripheral blood, collected in an EDTA anticoagulant tube. Ficoll Paque Plus density gradient separation was used to isolate PBMCs, and no further T cell sorting was done. RNA quality was checked with an Agilent 2100 Bioanalyzer and agarose gel, and concentration with a NanoDrop 2000. The method behind the library was multiplex PCR. Sequenced on an Illumina HiSeq 4000. TCR beta libraries were built with iRepertoire HTBI primers and Arm-PCR amplification of CDR3 regions. Before sequencing, the PCR products underwent gel purification. From the authors' description of their analysis: Gene usage analysis of CDR3 amino acid clonotypes used the 50 to 70 TRBV and approximately 13 TRBJ segments found across samples. Filtered high-quality paired reads were merged into contigs using COPE and FqMerger. BLAST was used to align contigs to IMGT TRBV, TRBD and TRBJ reference genes, and CDR3 was defined according to IMGT. Any clonotype with a frequency above 0.1% was classified as a highly expanded clone. Repertoire diversity was measured by Shannon entropy, and V-J evenness by the Gini coefficient. A clonotype was considered public if more than one individual shared it. TCRdb passed the public sequencing reads through fastp at Q25 and MiXCR, retaining productive beta sequences. Here each entry gathers all rows of one CDR3 protein and keeps the most common genes and DNA. TCRdb assigned the V and J calls; the authors' analysis was not used. The sample contains about 540,000 distinct CDR3 sequences, roughly 14% of them found a single time. Roughly 9.7% of the sample comes from the top ten.

Via the germline V gene (reference sequence), CDR1 is MNHEY and CDR2 SMNVEV. The CDR3 spans 16 residues, from the cysteine through the phenylalanine. The sequence is cut down to CDR3 DNA, 48 bases in frame from base 1. The germline V and J ends show losses of 5 bases and 5 bases respectively, and no gene match explains 13 bases of the junction. This same sample was also part of a study on T cells in Graves' hyperthyroidism and ophthalmopathy. As that second study puts it: Stable Graves' hyperthyroidism was defined as the absence of progression to ophthalmopathy over 18 months of follow-up. Hyperthyroidism patients were newly diagnosed, had a disease duration of under 2 months, and were aged 18 to 65 years. The study excluded patients with uncontrolled infections, other autoimmune diseases, pregnancy or lactation. Diagnoses were based on clinical symptoms, serum thyroxine and TRAb, thyroid ultrasound and orbital computed tomography. The TCR CDR3 was subjected to a first round of RT-PCR using the HTBI primer set and the Qiagen OneStep RT-PCR kit. Most expanded thyroid clonotypes (frequency above 0.001) were also detected in blood, a finding suggesting that blood repertoires may reflect thyroid immune responses. Ophthalmopathy was separated from stable hyperthyroidism by a 13 V-J signature model, with around 90% sensitivity and just over 81% specificity obtained in cross-validation and 80%/75% obtained in testing. During validation, the model predicted progression to ophthalmopathy a median of roughly 7.1 months ahead of onset, with around 71% sensitivity and roughly 75% specificity. To identify TCR V-J signatures that set the groups apart, the researchers used a discovery cohort of 90 to 100 patients, made up of 43 with Graves' ophthalmopathy and some 58 with stable Graves' hyperthyroidism. An independent validation cohort of around 19 hyperthyroidism patients and approximately 16 patients who later progressed to ophthalmopathy tested prospective prediction of ophthalmopathy. For training and testing, the roughly 93 patients in the discovery cohort were randomly divided in a 7:3 ratio. The study also compared thyroid tissue and blood T-cell repertoires from five or six Graves' hyperthyroidism patients. Following sampling, methimazole starting at 30 mg daily was given to hyperthyroidism patients, and high-dose intravenous methylprednisolone was given to ophthalmopathy patients. The libraries were constructed in a second round of multiplex PCR and then size-selected and purified. The libraries were sequenced on an Illumina HiSeq2000 using paired-end 100 bp reads. SOAPnuke was used to process the raw data, with reads discarded if the reads contained adapters or uncalled bases, had a mean Phred below 15, or lacked an exact constant-primer or identifier match. COPE v1.2.5 was used to merge the high-quality paired reads, and each unique nucleotide sequence was defined as a clonotype. Clonotypes were aligned to IMGT TRBV, TRBD and TRBJ reference segments using MiTCR v1.1. Analysis was restricted to V-J combinations with a frequency above 0.0001, which covered roughly 99% of repertoires. The TCS score was defined as the ratio of F50 (clonal expansion) to E x V (chaos), calculated using BLOSUM62-based TCRdist between CDR3 peptides within each V-J. Welch's t-statistics and random forest reduced roughly 530 V-J features to roughly 13, which were used in a naive Bayes classifier (R e1071). No statistical method was used to fix the sample size in advance, and group allocation was not hidden from the investigators. TCR Vbeta CDR3 sequencing of some 140 peripheral blood samples (under 45 ophthalmopathy, 70 to 85 hyperthyroidism and about 17 progressor patients) is reported in the paper.

The chain was built from TRBV27 and TRBJ1-1, and TRBD1 matches 8 of the central bases. The input for sequencing was peripheral blood mononuclear cells (PBMCs), taken at new diagnosis, from a patient treated with antithyroid drugs. The clonotype originates from a man aged 25 to 40 with Graves disease. Donor details come from another sample of the same person, matched by shared clones. The sequence in DNA is TGTGCCAGCAGTCTAAAAAGGACAGGGAAACCTACTGAAGCTTTCTTT. It is translated as CASSLKRTGKPTEAFF.